This T cell receptor (beta chain) was recovered during a study of T-cell memory formation after mild COVID-19. Findings and caveats of the study: Proof of SARS-CoV-2 specificity was absent for the second-wave clones that crested on day 37.

MiXCR, run by TCRdb on the 5' RACE reads, gives a single entry per CDR3 protein. Of more than 80,000 distinct CDR3 sequences in the sample, approximately 17% were seen once. A remark on this clonotype: Its target is not known.

Germline V gene sequence: CDR1 KGHDR, CDR2 SFDVKD. The CDR3 has 15 residues. The V and J ends lost 4 bases and 2 bases, in that order; junction bases with no gene match: 7. This receptor was obtained from an adult woman who had mild COVID-19 (a few samples of this study predate the infection). Cell type and time point are not known. Sequencing was performed on PBMCs or a T cell subset sorted from them (not recorded which). The genes are TRBV24-1 and TRBJ2-7; 7 nucleotides match TRBD2. The CDR3 bases are TGTGCCACCAGTGACCCCCTTGCGGGGGCCTACGAGCAGTACTTC. Protein: CATSDPLAGAYEQYF.